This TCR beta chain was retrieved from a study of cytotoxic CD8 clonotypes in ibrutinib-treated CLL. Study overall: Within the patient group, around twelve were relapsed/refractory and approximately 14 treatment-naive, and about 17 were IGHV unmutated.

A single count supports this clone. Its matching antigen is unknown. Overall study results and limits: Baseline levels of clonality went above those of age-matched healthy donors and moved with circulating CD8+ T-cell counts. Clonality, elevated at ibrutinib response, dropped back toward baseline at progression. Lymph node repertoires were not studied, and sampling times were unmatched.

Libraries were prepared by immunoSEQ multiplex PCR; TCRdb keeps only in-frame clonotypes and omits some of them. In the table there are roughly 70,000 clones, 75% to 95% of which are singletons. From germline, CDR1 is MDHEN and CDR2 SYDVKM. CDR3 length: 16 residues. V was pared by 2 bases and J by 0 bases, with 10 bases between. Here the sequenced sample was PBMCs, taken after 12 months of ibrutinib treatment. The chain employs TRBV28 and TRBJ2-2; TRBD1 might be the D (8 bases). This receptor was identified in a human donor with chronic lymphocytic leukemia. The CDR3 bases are TGTGCCAGCAGTTTAACAGGGGGGGCGAACACCGGGGAGCTGTTTTTT. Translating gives CASSLTGGANTGELFF.